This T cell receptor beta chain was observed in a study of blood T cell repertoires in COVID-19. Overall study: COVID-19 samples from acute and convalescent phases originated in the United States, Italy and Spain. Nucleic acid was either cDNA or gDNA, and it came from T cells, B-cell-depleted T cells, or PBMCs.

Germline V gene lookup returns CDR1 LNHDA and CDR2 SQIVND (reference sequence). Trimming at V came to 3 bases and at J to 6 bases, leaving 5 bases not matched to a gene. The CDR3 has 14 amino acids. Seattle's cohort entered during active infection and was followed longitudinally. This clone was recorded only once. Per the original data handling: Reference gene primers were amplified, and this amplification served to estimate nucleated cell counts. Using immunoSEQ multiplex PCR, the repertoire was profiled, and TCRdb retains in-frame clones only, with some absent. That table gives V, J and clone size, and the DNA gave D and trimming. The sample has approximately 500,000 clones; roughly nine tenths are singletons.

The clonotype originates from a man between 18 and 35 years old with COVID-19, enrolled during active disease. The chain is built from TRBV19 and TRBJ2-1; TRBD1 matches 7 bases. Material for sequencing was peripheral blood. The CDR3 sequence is CASSMGQRTNEQFF. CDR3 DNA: TGTGCCAGTAGTATGGGACAGCGAACCAATGAGCAGTTCTTC.